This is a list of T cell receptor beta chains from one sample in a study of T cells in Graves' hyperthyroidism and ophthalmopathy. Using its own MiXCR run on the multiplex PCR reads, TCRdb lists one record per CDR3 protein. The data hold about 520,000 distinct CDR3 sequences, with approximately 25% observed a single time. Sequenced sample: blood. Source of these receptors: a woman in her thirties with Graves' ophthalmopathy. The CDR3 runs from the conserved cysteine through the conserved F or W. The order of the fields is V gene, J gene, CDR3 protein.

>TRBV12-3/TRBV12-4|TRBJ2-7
CASSPNTGWWSYEQYF
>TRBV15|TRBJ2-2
CATSSGFFLAGDTGELFF
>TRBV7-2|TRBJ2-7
CASSFPSSYEQYF
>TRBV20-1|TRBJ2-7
CSATPTEYEQYF
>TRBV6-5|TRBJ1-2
CASSTRLNEEGGYTF
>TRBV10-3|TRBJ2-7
CAIGTRGSYEQYF
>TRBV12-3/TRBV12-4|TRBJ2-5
CASSFRTGLGETQYF
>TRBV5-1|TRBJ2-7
CASTTDSVSYEQYF
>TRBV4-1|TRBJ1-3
CASSQGGQGGGNTIYF
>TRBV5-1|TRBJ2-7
CASSFTGGNYEQYF
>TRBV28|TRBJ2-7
CASSLQGRNEEQYF
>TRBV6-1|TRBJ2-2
CASSETSGGAGELFF
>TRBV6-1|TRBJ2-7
CASSDRIREQYF
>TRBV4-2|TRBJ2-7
CASSQSSGAEQYF
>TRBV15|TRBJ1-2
CATSRDRPAGGNYGYTF
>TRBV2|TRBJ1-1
CASAPGGNTEAFF
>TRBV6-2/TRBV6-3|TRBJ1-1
CASSYPTGIGWNTEAFF
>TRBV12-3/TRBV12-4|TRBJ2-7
CASSFLLGTASSYEQYF
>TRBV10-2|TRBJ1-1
CASSESGGYTEAFF
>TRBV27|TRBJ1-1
CASSSVEEGPRTEAFF
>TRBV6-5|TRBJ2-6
CASSYSDISNVLTF
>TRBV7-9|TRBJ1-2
CASSLLAGGDGYTF
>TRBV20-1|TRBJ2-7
CSASPGLYEQYF
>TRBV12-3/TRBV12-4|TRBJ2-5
CASSLGGIVEETQYF
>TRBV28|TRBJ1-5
CASSSKFIAQPQHF
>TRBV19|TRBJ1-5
CASSITNGNQPQHF
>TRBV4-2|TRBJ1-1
CASSQDKGNTEAFF
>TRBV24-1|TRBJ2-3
CATSDWRGQPLTQYF
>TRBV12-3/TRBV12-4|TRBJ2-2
CAFQGAHGELFF
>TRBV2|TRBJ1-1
CASREGSAAFF
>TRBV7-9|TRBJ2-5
CASSLETQYF
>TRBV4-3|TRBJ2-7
CASSQDEGYGGGLEYF
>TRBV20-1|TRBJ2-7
CSALWLAGSQPYEQYF
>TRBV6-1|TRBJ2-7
CASSEAPGGEQYF
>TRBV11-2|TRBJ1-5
CVSSVTTGSNQPQHF
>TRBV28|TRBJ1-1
CASSFSGLSAQKNTEAFF
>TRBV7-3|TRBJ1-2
CASSLTPGERYGYTF
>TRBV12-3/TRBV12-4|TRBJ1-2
CASSFVQAYGYTF
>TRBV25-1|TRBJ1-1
CASSERGPQGNTEAFF
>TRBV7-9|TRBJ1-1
CASSSHRSPGGYTEAFF
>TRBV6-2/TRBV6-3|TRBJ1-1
CASSSDPTEAFF
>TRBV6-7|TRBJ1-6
CAISVRENSPLHF
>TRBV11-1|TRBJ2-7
CASSFPPTGKGGYEQYF
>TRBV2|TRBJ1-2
CASILAGVGYGYTF
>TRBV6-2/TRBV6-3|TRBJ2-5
CASSTGASGFETQYF
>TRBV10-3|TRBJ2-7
CAISTGGDEQYF
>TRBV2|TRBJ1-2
CASRPKGTAVGYGYTF
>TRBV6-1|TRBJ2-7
CASRQGPEQYF
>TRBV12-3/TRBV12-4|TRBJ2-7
CASTSQLYEQYF
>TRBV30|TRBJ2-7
CAWSVLAGEEQYF
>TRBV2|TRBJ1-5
CASSRQGINQPQHF
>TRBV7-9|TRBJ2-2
CASSLDSGNTGELFF
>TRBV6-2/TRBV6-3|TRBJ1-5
CASREGNQPQHF
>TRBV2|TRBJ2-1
CASQRESSYNEQFF
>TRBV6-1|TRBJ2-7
CASSRDELYEQYF
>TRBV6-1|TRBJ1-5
CASSEVRNNQPQHF